One sample yielded the 28 T cell receptor beta chains listed below, sequenced in a study of cytomegalovirus exposure and HLA in healthy donors listed by TCRdb under 2017. The library was obtained by the immunoSEQ multiplex PCR assay. TCRdb's version of the immuneACCESS table is confined to in-frame rearrangements and falls short of the full clone set. An unresolved V gene accounts for under half of the shortfall where checked; the remainder is of unknown origin. The sample table contains about 130,000 clones; only one count was recorded for 85% to 95% of them. The top ten clonotypes cover under 1.5% of the sample. The sample consisted of PBMCs. The receptors shown here come from a woman aged 18-35 years in good health and CMV-seronegative.

This rearrangement joins TRBV9 to TRBJ2-1; the match to TRBD1 covers 7 bases. Looked up from germline, CDR1 is SGDLS and CDR2 is YYNGEE. V was pared by 4 bases and J by 5 bases, with 9 bases of the junction left unmatched. The CDR3 is 15 residues long. The CDR3 is CASSPSIGTDNEQFF. The CDR3 nucleotides are TGTGCCAGCAGCCCCTCAATAGGGACAGACAATGAGCAGTTCTTC.

The V gene is TRBV28, the J gene TRBJ2-7; a weak D match, TRBD2 (7 bases). Between the trimmed V and J ends, which lost 3 bases and 3 bases, there was a span of 9 bases. The CDR3 covers 13 residues. CDR1 is MDHEN and CDR2 is SYDVKM in the germline V gene. Here the CDR3 DNA reads TGTGCCAGCAGTTTGGGGGGGCTCTACGAGCAGTACTTC. Its translation is CASSLGGLYEQYF.

This clone was seen only once. This chain links TRBV28 with TRBJ2-1; TRBD2 is a possible D gene (5 bases). The ends were cut back, 5 bases at V and 2 bases at J, with 10 bases in the middle. The V gene's germline CDR1 is MDHEN and CDR2 SYDVKM. The length of the CDR3 is 14 residues. The CDR3 nucleotides are TGTGCCAGCAGTGCCTCGGGGACCTACAATGAGCAGTTCTTC. Translated: CASSASGTYNEQFF.

The chain joins TRBV6-5 to TRBJ2-2; D uncertain. V was clipped by 2 bases and J by 3 bases, with 7 bases between them. The germline gives CDR1 MNHEY, CDR2 SVGAGI. The CDR3 spans 14 residues. CDR3 amino acids: CASSYVRDTGELFF. The DNA for the CDR3 is TGTGCCAGCAGTTACGTACGGGACACCGGGGAGCTGTTTTTT.

With respect to this clone: The missing conserved phenylalanine or tryptophan at the end of this CDR3 makes a read error likely. The rearrangement uses TRBV6-1 and TRBJ1-4; tentative D call: TRBD1 (6 bases). This CDR3 has 14 amino acids. The germline gives CDR1 MNHNS, CDR2 SASEGT. The V gene lost 6 bases and the J gene lost 7 bases, with 15 bases spanning the gap. In DNA form, the CDR3 reads TGTGCCAGCAGATACAGGGAAGGGAGTGAAAAACTGTTTCTT. Its protein is CASRYREGSEKLFL.

The gene calls are TRBV11-2 and TRBJ1-5; D uncertain. CDR1 and CDR2 from the germline V gene are SGHAT and FQNNGV. The CDR3 is 15 residues long. V lost 5 bases and J lost 7, with 18 bases in between. The CDR3 DNA reads as TGTGCCAGCAGCCGCGGGGTAGGGAGCAGGCAGCCCCAGCATTTT. Amino acids: CASSRGVGSRQPQHF.

V is TRBV11-2 and J is TRBJ1-1; the match to TRBD1 covers 12 bases. The CDR3 loop spans 16 amino acids. V shed 1 base, J shed 6 bases, and the junction held 6 bases outside the gene matches. Germline V gives CDR1 SGHAT, CDR2 FQNNGV. The CDR3 spells CASSLVPGQGASEAFF. The CDR3 DNA reads TGTGCCAGCAGCTTAGTCCCGGGACAGGGGGCTTCTGAAGCTTTCTTT.

The chain joins TRBV5-4 to TRBJ1-1; D unclear. The CDR3 totals 15 residues. In germline, CDR1 is SGHNT, CDR2 YYREEE (reference sequence). The V gene lost 4 bases and the J gene lost 1 base, with 14 bases spanning the gap. CDR3 in amino acids: CASSRSMGRNTEAFF. The CDR3 coding sequence is TGTGCCAGCAGCCGGTCAATGGGCCGGAACACTGAAGCTTTCTTT.

The V call is TRBV27, the J call TRBJ2-7; the match to TRBD1 covers 9 bases. The CDR3 spans 13 residues. Germline CDR1 MNHEY, CDR2 SMNVEV (reference sequence). The V segment lost 8 bases and the J segment 3 bases; nucleotides outside the gene matches: 5. CDR3 loop: CASGRDRDYEQYF. Here the CDR3 DNA reads TGTGCCAGCGGGCGGGACAGGGACTACGAGCAGTACTTC.

The CDR3 nucleotides read TGTGCCAGTAGTCCGAAACCAGGGGTTTGGCAGCCCCAGCATTTT. As protein: CASSPKPGVWQPQHF. J is TRBJ1-5 and V is TRBV19, with D perhaps matching TRBD1 (6 bases). The CDR3 is 15 residues long. CDR1 is LNHDA and CDR2 is SQIVND in the germline V gene (reference sequence). V dropped 5 bases and J dropped 7 bases, with 18 bases sitting between them.

The rearrangement joins TRBV6-1 to TRBJ2-3; 8 bases are shared with TRBD1. V trimming: 6 bases; J trimming: 3 bases; junction bases outside the gene matches: 5. The CDR3 runs to 14 residues. Germline V lookup: CDR1 MNHNS, CDR2 SASEGT. The CDR3 coding sequence is TGTGCCAGCAGGGACAGGGTTCGGACAGATACGCAGTATTTT. It codes for CASRDRVRTDTQYF.

The CDR3: CASRRSGGAETQYF. The CDR3 DNA is TGTGCCAGCAGGAGGAGCGGGGGGGCCGAGACCCAGTACTTC. The V gene is TRBV2, the J gene TRBJ2-5, with TRBD2 matching 10 bases. CDR1 is SNHLY and CDR2 is FYNNEI in the germline V gene. CDR3 length: 14 residues. V lost 6 bases and J lost 5; bases outside the gene matches: 6.

This clone was found once. The J gene is TRBJ2-3, the V gene TRBV10-2; D might be TRBD1 (5 bases). Germline V gives CDR1 WSHSY, CDR2 SAAADI. Trimming took off 5 bases at V and 4 bases at J, with 10 bases between the two ends. The CDR3 sequence is 13 residues long. This CDR3 is CASSQGIADTQYF. CDR3 coding DNA: TGCGCCAGCAGTCAGGGTATCGCAGATACGCAGTATTTT.

About this clone itself: This specimen includes other DNA sequences encoding the same CDR3. The J gene is TRBJ2-7, the V gene TRBV19, with TRBD2 identical over 7 bases. In germline, CDR1 is LNHDA, CDR2 SQIVND (reference sequence). The CDR3 consists of 14 residues. V lost 1 base and J lost 0; bases outside the gene matches: 0. As DNA, the CDR3 is TGTGCCAGTAGTATAGGCGGGGGCTCCTACGAGCAGTACTTC. Residues: CASSIGGGSYEQYF.

The V and J genes are TRBV7-8 and TRBJ1-3, with 7 bases identical to TRBD1. Germline trimming cut 7 bases from V and 0 bases from J; bases unmatched to any gene: 12. Germline loops: CDR1 SGHVS, CDR2 FQNEAQ. CDR3 size: 17 residues. CDR3 bases: TGTGCCAGCACCGAGGGGGCATCGTCTCTCTCTGGAAACACCATATATTTT. It codes for CASTEGASSLSGNTIYF.

The chain is built from TRBV5-1 and TRBJ2-2; TRBD1 matches at 8 bases. Germline CDR1 and CDR2: SGHRS and YFSETQ. The CDR3 loop spans 14 amino acids. J was trimmed by 4 bases and V by 4 bases; bases with no gene match: 3. The CDR3 coding sequence is TGCGCCAGCAGCCCGGACAGGGCCACCGGGGAGCTGTTTTTT. This translates into CASSPDRATGELFF. The whole variable domain, filled in from reference TRBV5-1 and TRBJ2-2, reads KAGVTQTPRYLIKTRGQQVTLSCSPISGHRSVSWYQQTPGQGLQFLFEYFSETQRNKGNFPGRFSGRQFSNSRSEMNVSTLELGDSALYLCASSPDRATGELFFGEGSRLTVL.

The chain couples TRBV30 to TRBJ1-4; tentative D call: TRBD1 (6 bases). The germline V gene encodes CDR1 GTSNPN and CDR2 SVGIG (reference sequence). Trimming shortened V by 4 bases and J by 4 bases, and 10 bases separated the two germline ends. The CDR3 extends over 13 amino acids. The chain's CDR3 is CAWNRQVNEKLFF. The CDR3 DNA sequence: TGTGCCTGGAACCGACAGGTTAATGAAAAACTGTTTTTT.

DNA of the CDR3: TGTGCCAGCAGTCAGACTAGCGGGAGCTCCTACGAGCAGTACTTC. Protein sequence: CASSQTSGSSYEQYF. The gene calls are TRBV6-6 and TRBJ2-7, with 12 bases lining up with TRBD2. The CDR3 totals 15 residues. Per the germline V gene, CDR1 is MNHNY and CDR2 is SVGAGI (reference sequence). With 5 bases clipped from V and 0 bases from J, the junction kept 2 bases outside the gene matches.

The chain couples TRBV27 to TRBJ2-7; D perhaps matches TRBD2 (5 bases). The V end was cut by 5 bases, the J end by 2 bases, with 28 bases between. Germline assignment: CDR1 MNHEY and CDR2 SMNVEV (reference sequence). The CDR3 has 19 residues. The CDR3 here is CASSPHHYIYGEPAYEQYF. The CDR3 nucleotides are TGTGCCAGCAGTCCTCACCACTACATCTACGGGGAGCCTGCCTACGAGCAGTACTTC.

The chain recombines TRBV29-1 with TRBJ1-5; D may be TRBD1 (6 bases). Per the germline V gene, CDR1 is SQVTM and CDR2 is ANQGSEA. V lost 7 bases to trimming and J lost 4 bases, with 20 bases between them. This CDR3 has 15 amino acids. The CDR3 here is CSASSGGGENQPQHF. The CDR3 region has the DNA TGCAGCGCCTCAAGCGGGGGGGGCGAAAATCAGCCCCAGCATTTT.

V usage is TRBV18 and J usage is TRBJ2-3; TRBD2 matches at 8 bases. Germline loops: CDR1 KGHSH, CDR2 LQKENI. This CDR3 has 16 residues. V trimming: 4 bases; J trimming: 4 bases; junction bases outside the gene matches: 10. The CDR3 DNA reads as TGTGCCAGCTCACGTCGAGCGGGAGTGCCGGCAGATACGCAGTATTTT. Amino acids: CASSRRAGVPADTQYF.

V and J are TRBV7-2 and TRBJ1-1; TRBD1 might be the D (5 bases). Per the germline V gene, CDR1 is SGHTA and CDR2 is FQGNSA. The CDR3 is made up of 14 amino acids. With 5 bases removed from V and 1 base from J, the gap between germline ends came to 11 bases. The chain's CDR3 is CASSPQGGNTEAFF. The CDR3 DNA reads TGTGCCAGCAGCCCCCAGGGCGGGAACACTGAAGCTTTCTTT.

The rearrangement links TRBV2 to TRBJ1-1; no definite D call. CDR3 length: 13 amino acids. Trimming shortened V by 7 bases and J by 0 bases, and 9 bases separated the two germline ends. Germline CDR1 SNHLY, CDR2 FYNNEI. The CDR3 bases are TGTGCCAGCACACCAGGTGTGAACACTGAAGCTTTCTTT. Its translation: CASTPGVNTEAFF. Full variable domain (missing parts from reference TRBV2 and TRBJ1-1): EPEVTQTPSHQVTQMGQEVILRCVPISNHLYFYWYRQILGQKVEFLVSFYNNEISEKSEIFDDQFSVERPDGSNFTLKIRSTKLEDSAMYFCASTPGVNTEAFFGQGTRLTVV.

A single count supports this clone. The genes are TRBV11-3 and TRBJ2-7, with TRBD2 matching over 11 bases. V shed 5 bases and J 6 bases; nucleotides not matched to a gene: 12. The CDR3 extends over 16 amino acids. CDR1 and CDR2 (germline): SGHNT, YENEEA. The CDR3 here is CASSHYSGGARSEQYF. The CDR3 DNA is TGTGCCAGCAGCCATTATAGCGGGGGGGCTCGTTCCGAGCAGTACTTC.

This chain joins TRBV9 and TRBJ2-3; tentatively, D is TRBD2 (6 bases). Germline V gene lookup returns CDR1 SGDLS and CDR2 YYNGEE. Trimming stripped 1 base from V and 2 bases from J, with 14 bases between. CDR3 length: 16 amino acids. CDR3 DNA: TGTGCCAGCAGCGTATCGACCGGGACTTACACAGATACGCAGTATTTT. It is translated as CASSVSTGTYTDTQYF.

The rearrangement uses TRBV10-3 and TRBJ1-2; no firm D call. Germline V CDR1 and CDR2: ENHRY, SYGVKD. This CDR3 contains 11 residues. V dropped 6 bases and J dropped 8 bases, with 10 bases sitting between them. The CDR3 nucleotides are TGTGCCATCAGGGATACGCGGGGCTACACCTTC. It encodes CAIRDTRGYTF.

The rearrangement uses TRBV7-6 and TRBJ2-3, with 15 bases fitting TRBD2. The CDR3 has 19 residues. With V trimmed by 5 bases and J by 4 bases, 13 bases remained unmatched. Per the germline V gene, CDR1 is SGHVS and CDR2 is FNYEAQ. The CDR3 here is CASSLKGLAGGFGADTQYF. In DNA, the CDR3 is TGTGCCAGCAGCCTCAAGGGACTAGCGGGGGGATTTGGGGCAGATACGCAGTATTTT.

The V call is TRBV9, the J call TRBJ2-1; 11 bases are a match to TRBD2. This CDR3 comprises 16 residues. In germline, CDR1 is SGDLS, CDR2 YYNGEE. V lost 3 bases, J lost 4 bases, and 6 bases stayed unmatched. The CDR3 spells CASSARSGGAYNEQFF. Written as DNA, the CDR3 is TGTGCCAGCAGCGCACGTAGCGGGGGGGCATACAATGAGCAGTTCTTC.